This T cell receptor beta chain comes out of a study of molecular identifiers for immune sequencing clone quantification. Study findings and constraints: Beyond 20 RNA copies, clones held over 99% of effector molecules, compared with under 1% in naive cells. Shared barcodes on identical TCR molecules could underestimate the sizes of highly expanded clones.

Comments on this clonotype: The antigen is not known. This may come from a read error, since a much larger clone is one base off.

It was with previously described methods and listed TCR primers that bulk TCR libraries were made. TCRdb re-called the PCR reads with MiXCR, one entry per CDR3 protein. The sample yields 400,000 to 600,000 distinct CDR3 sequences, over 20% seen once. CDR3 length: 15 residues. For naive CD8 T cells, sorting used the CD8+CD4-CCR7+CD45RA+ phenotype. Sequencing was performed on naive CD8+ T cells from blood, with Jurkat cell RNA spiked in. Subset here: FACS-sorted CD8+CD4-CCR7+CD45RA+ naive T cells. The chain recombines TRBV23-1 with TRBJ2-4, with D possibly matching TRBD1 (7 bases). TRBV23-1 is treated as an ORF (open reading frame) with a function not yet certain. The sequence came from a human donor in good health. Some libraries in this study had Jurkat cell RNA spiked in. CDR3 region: CASSQWRGPENTQYF. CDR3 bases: TGCGCCAGCAGTCAATGGAGGGGGCCGGAAAACACTCAGTACTTC.